This TCR beta chain comes out of a study of CD8 T cells in Susac syndrome. Study as a whole: The sequenced Susac syndrome patients comprised six with active disease and about eight in remission.

This CDR3 is built from 16 residues. V was clipped by 2 bases and J by 1 base, with 14 bases between them. Germline V lookup: CDR1 SGHTA, CDR2 FQGNSA. TCR beta sequencing was performed on blood CD8+ and CD4+ T cells. The authors negatively isolated CD8+ and CD4+ T cells and FACS-enriched TEMRA cells. When the RNA was reverse transcribed, random hexamers were used with an input of about 0.45 to 1 ug. The immunoSEQ assay covered 54 Vbeta and 13 Jbeta segments for CDR3. TCRdb independently ran MiXCR on the immunoSEQ multiplex PCR reads; one entry per CDR3 protein. The sample has 120,000 or so distinct CDR3 sequences; around 94% are singletons.

The sequence was collected from a human donor with Susac syndrome. Sequencing was carried out using CD8+ T cells from PBMCs. The chain joins TRBV7-2 to TRBJ1-1; tentatively, D is TRBD1 (5 bases). The CDR3 reads CASSLLSGRTNTEAFF. CDR3 coding DNA: TGTGCCAGCAGCTTATTATCGGGGCGGACGAACACTGAAGCTTTCTTT.